This TCR beta chain emerged from a study of blood T cells in healthy people across ages (dated by TCRdb to 2013 to 2016). Study-level background: In model experiments, roughly one uniquely barcoded TCR beta cDNA molecule per two T cells was captured by template switching. The study measured age-related changes in TCR beta repertoire diversity using deep sequencing normalized with unique cDNA molecular identifiers. Four age groups were formed from the donors: young (average 16 years), middle-aged (approximately 42), aged (approximately 60) and long-lived (about 75). To avoid experimental bias, donors of different ages were randomly spread across the sequencing lanes. Using the same blood draw, the study looked at two additional independent replicas of 1 million unique cDNA reads for two donors, one aged 18 to 30 and the other aged 80 or older. General findings and caveats noted by the study authors: Estimates of total diversity based on one million sequenced T cells were regarded as lower bounds and as underestimates. Compared with the aged group, the long-lived group had more naive CD4+ T cells, fewer expanded clones and increased TCR diversity, suggesting age selection. Because the CMV infection status of the donors was unknown, age-related changes in expanded clonotypes may potentially have been confounded. Observed TCR beta diversity correlated strongly with the percentage of naive T cells measured by flow cytometry. Since profiling was done on bulk unsorted PBMCs, naive and antigen-experienced compartments could not be conclusively compared. As age increased, observed TCR beta diversity per million T cells dropped in a roughly linear way, and a significant reduction was already evident by age 40.

Systemically healthy Caucasian individuals from Russia, 35 to 50 in total and aged about 6 to 95 years, were included as donors. Around 10 milliliters of peripheral blood were collected from each donor into EDTA-treated Vacutainer tubes. PBMCs were isolated by Ficoll-Paque density-gradient centrifugation, with at least 6 million obtained per sample. Trizol reagent was used to extract total RNA from the PBMCs, yielding at least 6 micrograms per sample. The percentages of naive CD45RAhigh/CD27high T cells were determined by flow cytometry on a PBMC aliquot from every donor. Libraries were prepared through 5' RACE. TCRdb lists the instrument as Illumina HiSeq 2500. A second about 7 to 12 cycle PCR used a sample-barcoded 5' primer and a J-beta primer mix. Each TCR beta cDNA molecule received a unique molecular identifier from a template-switch 5' adaptor carrying 12 random nucleotides. At least 2.5 million CDR3-containing paired-end reads were obtained from each sample. First-strand cDNA synthesis was performed from all RNA using the Mint cDNA synthesis kit, with priming by a TRBC-specific oligonucleotide. All cDNA was treated with uracil-DNA glycosylase and then went through a first 18-cycle PCR with the universal primers M1SS and BC2_uni_R. The study's processing was this. Normalization of each sample was performed by random selection of 1 million high-quality reads, each carrying a distinct molecular identifier. Reads sharing molecular identifiers were discarded rather than binned into consensus sequences. MiTCR, with a Q25 quality threshold and the strictest error-elimination algorithm, was used for CDR3 identification, clonotype clustering and error correction. A nonparametric unseen species model using Euler transformation provided a lower-bound estimate of total TCR beta diversity. The public reads were run again by TCRdb, first through fastp at Q25 and then through MiXCR, and only productive beta chains were kept. Each CDR3 protein appears once, grouped with its most common genes and DNA. What appears here as the V and J calls and clone size reflects TCRdb's work, not the paper's. In this sample the table shows approximately 730,000 distinct CDR3 sequences, roughly 45% of which occur a single time. 20% to 25% of the sample lies in the top ten.

As concerns this clonotype: This receptor's antigen is unknown. No base quality information exists; no much larger clone differs at one position.

What was sequenced was blood. This clonotype was sampled from a woman aged 60 to 75 in good health.

The nucleotide sequence is TGCAGTGCTCCCCAATCCAGAAAACTGTTTTTT. It translates to CSAPQSRKLFF. The V and J genes are TRBV20-1 and TRBJ1-4; a confident D gene designation cannot be given. There are 11 amino acids in the CDR3, from cysteine to phenylalanine inclusive. The read is trimmed to its CDR3 DNA, 33 bases read in frame from base 1. The germline V gene (reference sequence) provides CDR1 DFQATT and CDR2 SNEGSKA. Deletion took 5 bases off V and 10 bases off J, with a span of 11 bases between the germline ends.